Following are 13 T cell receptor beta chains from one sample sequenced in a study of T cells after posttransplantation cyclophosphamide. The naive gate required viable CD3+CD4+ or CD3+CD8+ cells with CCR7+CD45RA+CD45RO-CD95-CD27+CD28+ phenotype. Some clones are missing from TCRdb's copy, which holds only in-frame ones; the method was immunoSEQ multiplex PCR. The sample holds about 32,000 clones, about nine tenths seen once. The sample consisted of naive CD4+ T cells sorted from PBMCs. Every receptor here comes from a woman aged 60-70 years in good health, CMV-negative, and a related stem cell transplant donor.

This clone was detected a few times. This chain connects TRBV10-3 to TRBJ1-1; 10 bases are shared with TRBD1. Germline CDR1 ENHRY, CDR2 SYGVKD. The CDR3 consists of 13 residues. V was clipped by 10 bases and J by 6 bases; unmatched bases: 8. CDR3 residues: CATSTGGDPEAFF. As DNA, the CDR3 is TGTGCCACGTCGACAGGGGGCGATCCTGAAGCTTTCTTT.

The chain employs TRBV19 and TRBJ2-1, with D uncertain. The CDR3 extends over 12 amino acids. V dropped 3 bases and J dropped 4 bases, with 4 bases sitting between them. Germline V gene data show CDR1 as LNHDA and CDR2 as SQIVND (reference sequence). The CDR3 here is CASSIQYNEQFF. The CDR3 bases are TGTGCCAGTAGTATCCAATACAATGAGCAGTTCTTC.

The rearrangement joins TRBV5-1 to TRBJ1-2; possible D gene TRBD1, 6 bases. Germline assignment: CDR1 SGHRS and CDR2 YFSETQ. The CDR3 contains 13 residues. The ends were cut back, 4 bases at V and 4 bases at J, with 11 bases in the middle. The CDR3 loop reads CASSRTEPYGYTF. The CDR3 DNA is TGCGCCAGCAGCCGGACAGAGCCCTATGGCTACACCTTC.

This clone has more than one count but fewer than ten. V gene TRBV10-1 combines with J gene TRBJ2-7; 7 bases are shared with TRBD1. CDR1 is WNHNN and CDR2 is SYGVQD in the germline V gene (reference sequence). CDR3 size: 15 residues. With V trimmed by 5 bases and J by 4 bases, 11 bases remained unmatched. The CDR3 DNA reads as TGCGCCAGCAGTTCTGCACAGGGGATTACTTACGAGCAGTACTTC. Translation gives CASSSAQGITYEQYF.

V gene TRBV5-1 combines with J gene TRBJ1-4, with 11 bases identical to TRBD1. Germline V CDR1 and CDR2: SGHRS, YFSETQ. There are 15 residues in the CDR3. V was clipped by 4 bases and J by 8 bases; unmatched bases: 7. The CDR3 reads CASSATGTGGEKLFF. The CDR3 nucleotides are TGCGCCAGCAGCGCTACCGGGACAGGGGGGGAAAAACTGTTTTTT.

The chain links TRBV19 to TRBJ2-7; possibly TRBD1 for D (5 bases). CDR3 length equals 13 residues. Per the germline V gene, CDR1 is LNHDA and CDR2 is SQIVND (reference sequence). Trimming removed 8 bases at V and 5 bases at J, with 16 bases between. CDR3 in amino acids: CASRLQGVDEQYF. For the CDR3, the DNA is TGTGCCAGTCGGCTTCAGGGCGTCGACGAGCAGTACTTC.

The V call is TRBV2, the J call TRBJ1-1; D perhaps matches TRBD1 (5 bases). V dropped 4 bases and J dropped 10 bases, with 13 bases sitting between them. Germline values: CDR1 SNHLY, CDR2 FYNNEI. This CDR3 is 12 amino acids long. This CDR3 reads CASSGDSGGAFF. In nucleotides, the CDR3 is TGTGCCAGCAGTGGGGACTCTGGGGGAGCTTTCTTT.

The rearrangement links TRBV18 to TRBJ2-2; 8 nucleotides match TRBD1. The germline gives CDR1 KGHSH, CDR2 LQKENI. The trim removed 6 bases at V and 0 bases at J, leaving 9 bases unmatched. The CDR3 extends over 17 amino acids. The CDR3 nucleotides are TGTGCCAGCTCCCGTCCCGGGACAGGTACGAACACCGGGGAGCTGTTTTTT. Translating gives CASSRPGTGTNTGELFF.

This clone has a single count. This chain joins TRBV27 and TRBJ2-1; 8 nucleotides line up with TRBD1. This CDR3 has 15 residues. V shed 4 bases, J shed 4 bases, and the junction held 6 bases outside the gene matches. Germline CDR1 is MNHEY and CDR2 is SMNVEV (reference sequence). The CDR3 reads CASSSGTGIYNEQFF. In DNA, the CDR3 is TGTGCCAGCAGTTCGGGGACAGGTATATACAATGAGCAGTTCTTC.

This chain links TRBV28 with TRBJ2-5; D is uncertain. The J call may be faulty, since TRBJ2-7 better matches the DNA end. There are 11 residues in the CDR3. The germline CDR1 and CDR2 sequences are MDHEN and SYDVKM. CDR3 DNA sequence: TGTGCCAGCAGTTCCCTCCACGAGCAGTACTTC. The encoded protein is CASSSLHEQYF.

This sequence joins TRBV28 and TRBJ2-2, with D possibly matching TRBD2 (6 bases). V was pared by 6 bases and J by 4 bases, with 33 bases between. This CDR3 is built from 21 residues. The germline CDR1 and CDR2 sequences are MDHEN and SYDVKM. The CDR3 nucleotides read TGTGCCAGCAGGCCTACCCCTAGGGAAGCGGGCACGGGTGGGGCCACCGGGGAGCTGTTTTTT. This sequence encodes CASRPTPREAGTGGATGELFF.

CDR3 sequence (DNA): TGTGCCAGCTCACCCCAGGGGGTCTTAAACAATGAGCAGTTCTTC. Translating gives CASSPQGVLNNEQFF. V gene TRBV18 combines with J gene TRBJ2-1; 7 bases map to TRBD1. Germline CDR1 is KGHSH and CDR2 is LQKENI. The CDR3 is 15 amino acids. V dropped 3 bases and J dropped 5; count of bases not matched to a gene: 7.

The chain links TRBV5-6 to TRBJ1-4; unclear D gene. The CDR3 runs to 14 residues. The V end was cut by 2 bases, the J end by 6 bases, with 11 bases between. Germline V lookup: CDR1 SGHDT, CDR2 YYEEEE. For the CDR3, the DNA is TGTGCCAGCAGCTTCGGGAGGTCGGATGAAAAACTGTTTTTT. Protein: CASSFGRSDEKLFF.